Shown below are 18 T cell receptor beta chains from a single sample sequenced in a study of T cell responses to AZD1222 COVID-19 vaccine. Method: immunoSEQ multiplex PCR; TCRdb's copy keeps in-frame clones and lacks some. The sample lists about 56,000 clones, approximately 85% occurring once. The specimen was peripheral blood, collected on day 0 of AZD1222 vaccination. These receptor sequences come from an adult in good health.

The rearrangement links TRBV20-1 to TRBJ1-1; weak D call: TRBD1 (5 bases). The ends were cut back, 0 bases at V and 6 bases at J, with 5 bases in the middle. The CDR3 runs 11 residues. CDR1 is DFQATT, CDR2 SNEGSKA, per germline (reference sequence). The DNA for the CDR3 is TGCAGTGCTAGAGACAGGGCTGAAGCTTTCTTT. Protein: CSARDRAEAFF.

V gene TRBV5-6 combines with J gene TRBJ1-1; D ambiguous. Trimming left V 1 base short and J 1 base short, with 2 bases between. Germline loops: CDR1 SGHDT, CDR2 YYEEEE. The CDR3 extends over 12 amino acids. This CDR3 reads CASSLPNTEAFF. CDR3 in DNA: TGTGCCAGCAGCTTGCCGAACACTGAAGCTTTCTTT. Full variable domain (remainder filled in from reference TRBV5-6 and TRBJ1-1): DAGVTQSPTHLIKTRGQQVTLRCSPKSGHDTVSWYQQALGQGPQFIFQYYEEEERQRGNFPDRFSGHQFPNYSSELNVNALLLGDSALYLCASSLPNTEAFFGQGTRLTVV.

The chain carries TRBV18 and TRBJ1-2; 12 nucleotides agree with TRBD1. J was trimmed by 6 bases and V by 3 bases; bases with no gene match: 5. The CDR3 runs to 15 residues. Germline-derived CDR1 and CDR2 are KGHSH and LQKENI. The CDR3 nucleotides read TGTGCCAGCTCACCCGGGACAGGGGGCGACGATGGCTACACCTTC. As protein: CASSPGTGGDDGYTF.

The J gene is TRBJ2-7, the V gene TRBV6-5, with TRBD2 as a possible D gene (6 bases). Per germline, CDR1 MNHEY and CDR2 SVGAGI. The V and J ends lost 6 bases and 7 bases respectively, with 16 bases between them. The CDR3 has 13 amino acids. CDR3 sequence reads: CASRVMEGREQYF. The CDR3 bases are TGTGCCAGCAGAGTTATGGAGGGGCGGGAGCAGTACTTC.

V and J are TRBV27 and TRBJ2-3; D call uncertain. There are 14 residues in the CDR3. The V and J ends lost 2 bases and 3 bases respectively, with 9 bases between them. Per the germline V gene, CDR1 is MNHEY and CDR2 is SMNVEV (reference sequence). CDR3 in amino acids: CASSLGLRTDTQYF. The CDR3 DNA is TGTGCCAGCAGTTTAGGCCTTAGGACAGATACGCAGTATTTT.

This rearrangement joins TRBV7-6 to TRBJ2-3, with D possibly being TRBD1 or TRBD2 (6 bases each). Germline V gene data show CDR1 as SGHVS and CDR2 as FNYEAQ. V dropped 1 base and J dropped 1 base, with 9 bases sitting between them. The length of the CDR3 is 15 residues. CDR3 bases: TGTGCCAGCAGCTTAGTACGGGGGCGCACAGATACGCAGTATTTT. It specifies CASSLVRGRTDTQYF. Drawing the rest from reference TRBV7-6 and TRBJ2-3, the complete variable domain is GAGVSQSPRYKVTKRGQDVALRCDPISGHVSLYWYRQALGQGPEFLTYFNYEAQQDKSGLPNDRFSAERPEGSISTLTIQRTEQRDSAMYRCASSLVRGRTDTQYFGPGTRLTVL.

This chain links TRBV9 with TRBJ2-5; no definite D call. V was clipped by 0 bases and J by 1 base, with 4 bases between them. There are 13 residues in the CDR3. CDR1 is SGDLS and CDR2 is YYNGEE in the germline V gene. The CDR3 DNA sequence: TGTGCCAGCAGCGTAGCTGGCCAAGAGACCCAGTACTTC. This encodes CASSVAGQETQYF.

The V gene is TRBV4-1, the J gene TRBJ1-3; TRBD1 is a possible D gene (5 bases). CDR1 MGHRA and CDR2 YSYEKL come from the germline V gene. Trimming removed 1 base at V and 4 bases at J, with 8 bases between. This CDR3 contains 14 residues. The chain's CDR3 is CASSQAGQGNTIYF. DNA of the CDR3: TGCGCCAGCAGCCAAGCGGGGCAGGGAAACACCATATATTTT.

CDR3 nucleotides: TGTGCCAGTGGGGGTGGACAGGTCGCTGAAGCTTTCTTT. The encoded protein is CASGGGQVAEAFF. The chain recombines TRBV7-8 with TRBJ1-1, with TRBD1 matching 7 bases. The trim removed 9 bases at V and 6 bases at J, leaving 10 bases unmatched. CDR1 and CDR2 (germline): SGHVS, FQNEAQ. The CDR3 loop spans 13 amino acids.

The gene calls are TRBV6-5 and TRBJ2-2, with 7 bases lining up with TRBD2. The germline CDR1 and CDR2 sequences are MNHEY and SVGAGI. The CDR3 is made up of 13 amino acids. With 10 bases clipped from V and 2 bases from J, the junction kept 4 bases outside the gene matches. As DNA, the CDR3 is TGTGCCACCCCGGGGGGAAACACCGGGGAGCTGTTTTTT. It translates to CATPGGNTGELFF.

The chain employs TRBV7-9 and TRBJ2-2, with 9 nucleotides matching TRBD2. CDR3 length equals 15 residues. Germline loops: CDR1 SEHNR, CDR2 FQNEAQ (reference sequence). Germline trimming cut 2 bases from V and 5 bases from J; bases unmatched to any gene: 3. CDR3 amino acids: CASSLSGGLTGELFF. CDR3 sequence (DNA): TGTGCCAGCAGCTTAAGCGGGGGGCTAACCGGGGAGCTGTTTTTT.

The chain links TRBV29-1 to TRBJ1-1, with D perhaps TRBD1 (5 bases). With 1 base removed from V and 3 bases from J, the gap between germline ends came to 9 bases. Germline-derived CDR1 and CDR2 are SQVTM and ANQGSEA. The CDR3 sequence is 13 residues long. The CDR3 DNA reads TGCAGCGTTGAAGTAGGGGTTGACACTGAAGCTTTCTTT. Protein product: CSVEVGVDTEAFF.

V is TRBV2 and J is TRBJ2-3; perhaps TRBD1 as D (6 bases). This CDR3 region has 14 residues. V lost 6 bases and J lost 3, with 13 bases in between. CDR1 and CDR2 from the germline V gene are SNHLY and FYNNEI. In nucleotides, the CDR3 is TGTGCCAGCAGCATCAGGGGTATTACAGATACGCAGTATTTT. Its protein is CASSIRGITDTQYF.

DNA of the CDR3: TGTGCCAGCAGTGGAGGAAACACCATATATTTT. Translating it yields CASSGGNTIYF. V usage is TRBV25-1 and J usage is TRBJ1-3; D gene uncertain. Trimming removed 4 bases at V and 4 bases at J, with 2 bases between. CDR1 and CDR2 (germline): MGHDK, SYGVNS. The CDR3 has 11 residues.

The gene calls are TRBV25-1 and TRBJ2-5, with 8 bases lining up with TRBD1. CDR3 size: 15 residues. The V and J ends lost 4 bases and 5 bases, in that order; junction bases with no gene match: 9. Germline CDR1 reads MGHDK; CDR2 reads SYGVNS. The CDR3: CASSATTGAGETQYF. In DNA form, the CDR3 reads TGTGCCAGCAGTGCGACGACAGGGGCGGGTGAGACCCAGTACTTC. Filled out from reference TRBV25-1 and TRBJ2-5, the complete variable domain reads EADIYQTPRYLVIGTGKKITLECSQTMGHDKMYWYQQDPGMELHLIHYSYGVNSTEKGDLSSESTVSRIRTEHFPLTLESARPSHTSQYLCASSATTGAGETQYFGPGTRLLVL.

The genes are TRBV12-5 and TRBJ2-1; weak D call: TRBD2 (5 bases). The CDR3 extends over 12 amino acids. The V end was cut by 1 base, the J end by 8 bases, with 6 bases between. Germline CDR1 reads LGHNT; CDR2 reads FRNRAP. CDR3 nucleotide sequence: TGTGCTAGTGGTTTGGGGGGAGATGAGCAGTTCTTC. The encoded protein is CASGLGGDEQFF.

V gene TRBV27 combines with J gene TRBJ2-7; 8 positions match TRBD1. CDR3 length: 14 residues. Germline CDR1 reads MNHEY; CDR2 reads SMNVEV (reference sequence). J lost 3 bases, V lost 5 bases, and 6 bases had no gene match. CDR3 loop: CASSPRTGRYEQYF. The CDR3 nucleotides read TGTGCCAGCAGTCCCAGGACAGGGCGCTACGAGCAGTACTTC.

As regards this clone: The germline gene is not matched at one end of the junction; a read error may be the cause. The chain is built from TRBV7-7 and TRBJ2-1; 11 nucleotides agree with TRBD2. Germline-derived CDR1 and CDR2 are SSHAT and FNYEAQ (reference sequence). The CDR3 has 19 residues. DNA of the CDR3: TGTGCTAGCAGCTTAGGCTGGCTAGCGGGGGGCCTACTAGGCGATGAGCAGTTCTTC. Amino acid sequence: CASSLGWLAGGLLGDEQFF.